This T cell receptor beta chain is from a study of T cells in localized non-small cell lung cancer. Points from the study as a whole: Detection in adjacent lung was observed for a median roughly 55 of the top 100 tumor clones. Density of T cells in blood, when higher, went with longer overall survival. Peak T cell clonality was found in uninvolved adjacent lung, exceeding tumor.

Regarding this clone: The antigen remains undetermined.

Libraries were prepared by immunoSEQ multiplex PCR; TCRdb keeps only in-frame clonotypes and omits some of them. The repertoire holds 20,000 to 30,000 clones, with approximately 86% as singletons. The clonotype originates from a male donor aged 60 or over with stage II squamous cell lung carcinoma. The specimen was peripheral blood, collected before any cancer treatment.

As DNA, the CDR3 is TGTGCCAGCAGCAATTGGCGCGGCTCCTACACAGATACGCAGTATTTT. It yields the protein CASSNWRGSYTDTQYF. V is TRBV21-1 and J is TRBJ2-3; the D call in the table, TRBD2, was not verified against the DNA. TRBV21-1 is a recognized pseudogene. This CDR3 spans 16 amino acids.